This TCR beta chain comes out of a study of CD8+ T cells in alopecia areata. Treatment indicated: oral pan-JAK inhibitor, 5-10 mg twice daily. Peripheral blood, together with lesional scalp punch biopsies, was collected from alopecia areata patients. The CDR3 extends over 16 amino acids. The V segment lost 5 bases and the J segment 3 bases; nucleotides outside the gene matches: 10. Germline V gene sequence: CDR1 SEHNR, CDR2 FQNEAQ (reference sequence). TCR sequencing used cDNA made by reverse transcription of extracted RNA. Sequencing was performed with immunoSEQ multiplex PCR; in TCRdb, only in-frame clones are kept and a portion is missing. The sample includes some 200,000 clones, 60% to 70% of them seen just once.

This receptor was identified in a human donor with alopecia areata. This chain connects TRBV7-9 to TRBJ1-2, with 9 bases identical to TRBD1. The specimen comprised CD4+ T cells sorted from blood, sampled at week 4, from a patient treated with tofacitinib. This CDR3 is CASSVRTGGADYGYTF. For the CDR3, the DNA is TGTGCCAGCAGCGTGCGAACAGGGGGCGCAGACTATGGCTACACCTTC. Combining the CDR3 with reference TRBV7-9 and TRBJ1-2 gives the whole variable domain DTGVSQNPRHKITKRGQNVTFRCDPISEHNRLYWYRQTLGQGPEFLTYFQNEAQLEKSRLLSDRFSAERPKGSFSTLEIQRTEQGDSAMYLCASSVRTGGADYGYTFGSGTRLTVV.